A single T cell receptor (beta chain) is shown here with its context. Its antigen is still unknown. Germline V gene lookup returns CDR1 SGHAT and CDR2 FQNNGV. This CDR3 has 14 residues. V lost 5 bases, J lost 3 bases, and 3 bases stayed unmatched. This record belongs to a study of OX40 agonist ivuxolimab in advanced cancers. Turning to the study itself: Patients were treated with intravenous ivuxolimab, dosed at 0.01 to 10 mg/kg and infused every 2 weeks.

Repertoires were generated with immunoSEQ multiplex PCR, while TCRdb's copy carries only in-frame clones and drops some. The sample has 65,000 to 100,000 clones, about 90% seen once; the top ten hold roughly 6.9%. Blood draws occurred at baseline, cycle 4 day 1, and cycle 7 day 1. Study-wide results and limits: CD4+ and CD8+ T cells in blood underwent clonal expansion by week 6 at 0.1 to 3.0 mg/kg.

The receptor was derived from an adult with an advanced solid tumor such as melanoma, head and neck, liver or kidney cancer. The source was CD4+ or CD8+ T cells sorted from blood, collected in a trial of the OX40 agonist ivuxolimab. V gene TRBV11-2 combines with J gene TRBJ2-2; the match to TRBD2 covers 7 bases. CDR3: CASSPRGDTGELFF. CDR3 sequence (DNA): TGTGCCAGCAGCCCACGGGGGGACACCGGGGAGCTGTTTTTT.